This T cell receptor beta chain was captured in a study of Ad26.COV2.S vaccination and SARS-CoV-2 variants. As for the study in general: Intramuscular Ad26.COV2.S at 5x10^10 or 1x10^11 viral particles. Regarding the study as a whole: There was a possibility that the TCR breadth and depth analyses underestimated total T cell responses.

Notes on this clone: The antigen remains unidentified.

The CDR3 sequence is 15 residues long. CDR1 is SNHLY and CDR2 is FYNNEI in the germline V gene. V gave up 1 base and J gave up 6 bases, with 13 bases separating them. Treatment defined: about 20 received Ad26.COV2.S at low or high dose, single or two shots; about 5 received placebo; per-sample allocation not given. All samples were drawn on day 63, counting from the first vaccine or placebo injection. Profiling relied on immunoSEQ multiplex PCR, and the TCRdb table lists in-frame clones only, not all of them. The repertoire consists of 400,000 to 450,000 clones, with roughly 87% occurring once and the leading ten covering roughly 4%.

Sequences were derived from peripheral blood, sampled in a trial of Ad26.COV2.S vaccine versus placebo. The chain has TRBV2 and TRBJ1-5; no firm D call. The sequence was collected from a person aged 18-65 years who received the Ad26.COV2.S COVID-19 vaccine or a placebo. CDR3 DNA: TGTGCCAGCAGTGAAGAGGCCCGAGTGGGTCAGCCCCAGCATTTT. Its translation is CASSEEARVGQPQHF. Full variable domain (missing parts from reference TRBV2 and TRBJ1-5): EPEVTQTPSHQVTQMGQEVILRCVPISNHLYFYWYRQILGQKVEFLVSFYNNEISEKSEIFDDQFSVERPDGSNFTLKIRSTKLEDSAMYFCASSEEARVGQPQHFGDGTRLSIL.